This T cell receptor (beta chain) was recovered during a study of blood T cell repertoires in COVID-19. Sequenced by immunoSEQ multiplex PCR; TCRdb stores in-frame clones only, minus some. This repertoire shows around 280,000 clones, roughly 86% found once; its top ten account for 2% to 2.5%. The source material was peripheral blood. The TCR originated in a woman in her 30s who had recovered from COVID-19.

The CDR3: CASSFPGQGAYEQYF. Written as DNA, the CDR3 is TGTGCCAGCAGTTTTCCGGGACAGGGTGCCTACGAGCAGTACTTC. The chain carries TRBV6-5 and TRBJ2-7, with 9 bases identical to TRBD1. This CDR3 spans 15 amino acids. V dropped 4 bases and J dropped 2; count of bases not matched to a gene: 6. Germline V CDR1 and CDR2: MNHEY, SVGAGI.